This T cell receptor (beta chain) originates from a study of blood T cell repertoires in COVID-19. Study-wide background: The United States, Italy and Spain supplied acute and convalescent COVID-19 samples. T cells, B-cell-depleted T cells, or PBMCs supplied cDNA or gDNA.

V was trimmed by 0 bases and J by 13 bases, leaving 13 bases between them. CDR3 length equals 13 residues. The germline CDR1 and CDR2 sequences are SGHDT and YYEEEE. About this clone itself: Other nucleotide sequences from this sample produce the same CDR3.

Authors' data handling: The assay estimated nucleated cells by amplifying reference gene primers. TCRdb keeps only in-frame clones here, not all; method: immunoSEQ multiplex PCR. V and J calls and clone size are as listed in that table; D and trimming were resolved from the DNA. The sample includes about 170,000 clones, around four fifths of them seen just once. Material for sequencing was peripheral blood. This clonotype originated in a man between 35 and 55 years old who had recovered from COVID-19. The chain employs TRBV5-6 and TRBJ1-4; D may be TRBD1 (6 bases). In nucleotides, the CDR3 is TGTGCCAGCAGCTTGGGGGGTCGAGGGGGACTGTTTTTT. Its translation is CASSLGGRGGLFF.